These 12 T cell receptor beta chains were all obtained from the same sample, sequenced in a study of human CD8 memory T cell subsets. CCR7+ PD-1+ TIGIT+ early memory CD8+ cells with dysfunctional traits were TPEX. TCR beta was sequenced from UMI-tagged 5' RACE libraries. TCRdb reprocessed the 5' RACE reads and stores each CDR3 protein as one record, lacking DNA. The sample yields 8,000 or so distinct CDR3 sequences, of which the top ten take up roughly a quarter. The sample consisted of CD8+ T cells from PBMCs. All receptors come from a human donor in good health.

This chain connects TRBV19 to TRBJ1-5; TCRdb returns TRBD1, unconfirmable since there is no DNA. The CDR3 loop spans 16 amino acids. Germline CDR1 LNHDA, CDR2 SQIVND (reference sequence). The CDR3 spells CASSDRGGYSNQPQHF.

The chain has TRBV2 and TRBJ2-2; TCRdb selects TRBD2, and the lack of DNA leaves this call unchecked. This CDR3 spans 16 amino acids. CDR1 is SNHLY and CDR2 is FYNNEI in the germline V gene. The chain's CDR3 is CASRSGSGLDTGELFF.

V usage is TRBV7-7 and J usage is TRBJ2-7; TCRdb's D call of TRBD1 is untestable without DNA. CDR1 SSHAT and CDR2 FNYEAQ come from the germline V gene (reference sequence). This CDR3 region has 14 residues. CDR3: CASSRELTGGEQYF.

V usage is TRBV19 and J usage is TRBJ2-2; as DNA is missing, the TRBD1 call by TCRdb cannot be tested. The CDR3 runs to 15 residues. Germline CDR1 reads LNHDA; CDR2 reads SQIVND (reference sequence). The CDR3 region is CASSFRDRGTGELFF.

This clonotype is classed as medium-sized by frequency. The chain links TRBV4-1 to TRBJ2-7; TCRdb lists TRBD1, though no DNA is available to test this call. Germline CDR1 and CDR2: MGHRA and YSYEKL. This CDR3 spans 14 amino acids. CDR3 protein: CASSQEQGDYEQYF.

The chain couples TRBV20-1 to TRBJ2-1; the D call from TCRdb, TRBD2, cannot be confirmed without DNA. The germline gives CDR1 DFQATT, CDR2 SNEGSKA (reference sequence). CDR3 size: 14 residues. The CDR3: CSARGDFSSDEQFF.

CDR3 protein: CASSQEAGGLYEQYF. The rearrangement joins TRBV4-1 to TRBJ2-7; TCRdb designates TRBD1, a call that cannot be tested without DNA. In germline, CDR1 is MGHRA, CDR2 YSYEKL. The CDR3 runs to 15 residues.

Frequency places this clonotype as medium-sized (0.01 to 0.1%). The gene calls are TRBV5-1 and TRBJ1-2; TCRdb selects TRBD1, and the lack of DNA leaves this call unchecked. This CDR3 has 15 amino acids. Germline V lookup: CDR1 SGHRS, CDR2 YFSETQ. This chain's CDR3 is CASSLWGTANYGYTF.

V gene TRBV29-1 combines with J gene TRBJ2-1. CDR3 length: 12 amino acids. Germline values: CDR1 SQVTM, CDR2 ANQGSEA. Here the CDR3 reads CSAGVSYNEQFF.

Frequency places this clonotype as medium-sized. The CDR3 sequence is CASSERDRPVDEQFF. This chain links TRBV7-9 with TRBJ2-1; TCRdb names TRBD1, which stays unverified in the absence of DNA. CDR3 length equals 15 residues. Germline V gene data show CDR1 as SEHNR and CDR2 as FQNEAQ (reference sequence).

The chain carries TRBV20-1 and TRBJ1-6. The CDR3 consists of 12 residues. Germline lookup yields CDR1 DFQATT and CDR2 SNEGSKA (reference sequence). The CDR3 is CSARLGNSPLHF.

CDR3: CSARGGPQEKLFF. This chain connects TRBV20-1 to TRBJ1-4; TCRdb's D gene call, TRBD1, goes unchecked for lack of DNA. The CDR3 length is 13 residues. Germline V gene lookup returns CDR1 DFQATT and CDR2 SNEGSKA (reference sequence).